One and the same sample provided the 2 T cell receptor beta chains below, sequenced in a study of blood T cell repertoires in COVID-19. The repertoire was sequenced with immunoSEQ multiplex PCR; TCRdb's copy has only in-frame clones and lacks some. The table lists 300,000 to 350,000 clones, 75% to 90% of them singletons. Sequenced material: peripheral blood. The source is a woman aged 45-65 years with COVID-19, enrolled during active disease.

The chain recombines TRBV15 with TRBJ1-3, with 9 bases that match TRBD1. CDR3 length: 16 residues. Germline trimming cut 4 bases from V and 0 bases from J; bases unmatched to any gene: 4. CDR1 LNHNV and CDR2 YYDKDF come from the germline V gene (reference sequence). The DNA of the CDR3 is TGTGCCACCAGCAACGGACAGGGGAACTCTGGAAACACCATATATTTT. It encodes CATSNGQGNSGNTIYF.

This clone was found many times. CDR3 region: CASNLRQAVWTEAFF. The CDR3 DNA reads as TGTGCCAGCAACCTTAGACAGGCGGTTTGGACTGAAGCTTTCTTT. This chain links TRBV5-5 with TRBJ1-1; weak D call: TRBD1 (6 bases). CDR1 is SGHKS and CDR2 is YYEKEE in the germline V gene (reference sequence). The CDR3 is 15 amino acids. V was clipped by 6 bases and J by 5 bases, with 20 bases between them.